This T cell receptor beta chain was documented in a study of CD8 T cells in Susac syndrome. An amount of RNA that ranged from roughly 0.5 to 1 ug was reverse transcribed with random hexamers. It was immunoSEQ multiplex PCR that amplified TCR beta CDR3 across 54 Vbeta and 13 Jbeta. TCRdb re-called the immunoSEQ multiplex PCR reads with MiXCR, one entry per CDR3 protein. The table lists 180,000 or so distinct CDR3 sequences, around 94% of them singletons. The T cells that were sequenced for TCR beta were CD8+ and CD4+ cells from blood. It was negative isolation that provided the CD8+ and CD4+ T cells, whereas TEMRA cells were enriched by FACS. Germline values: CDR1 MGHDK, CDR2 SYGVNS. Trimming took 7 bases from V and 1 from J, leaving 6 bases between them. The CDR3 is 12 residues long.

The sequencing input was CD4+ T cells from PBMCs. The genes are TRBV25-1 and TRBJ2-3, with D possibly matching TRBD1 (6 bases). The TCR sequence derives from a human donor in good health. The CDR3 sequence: CASTGGTDTQYF. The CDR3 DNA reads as TGTGCCAGCACAGGGGGCACAGATACGCAGTATTTT.